One sample yielded the 18 T cell receptor beta chains listed below, sequenced in a study of OX40 agonist ivuxolimab in advanced cancers. The assay was immunoSEQ multiplex PCR, and TCRdb's table has in-frame clones only and misses some. The table lists tens of thousands of clones, 90% of them singletons. Sequenced here: CD4+ or CD8+ T cells sorted from blood, sampled in a trial of the OX40 agonist ivuxolimab. Every receptor here comes from an adult with an advanced solid tumor such as melanoma, head and neck, liver or kidney cancer.

The gene calls are TRBV11-2 and TRBJ2-7; 9 bases fit TRBD1. The germline CDR1 and CDR2 sequences are SGHAT and FQNNGV. The V and J ends lost 1 base and 3 bases, in that order; junction bases with no gene match: 1. The CDR3 is made up of 14 amino acids. For the CDR3, the DNA is TGTGCCAGCAGCTTAGGGACAGGGGTCTACGAGCAGTACTTC. Its translation is CASSLGTGVYEQYF.

In nucleotides, the CDR3 is TGTGCCAGCAGCTTGGCGATCGTCTCCTACGAGCAGTACTTC. Its translation: CASSLAIVSYEQYF. V usage is TRBV5-6 and J usage is TRBJ2-5; D unclear. The DNA end favors TRBJ2-7, so the J call may be wrong. This CDR3 comprises 14 residues. The germline CDR1 and CDR2 sequences are SGHDT and YYEEEE.

The chain carries TRBV28 and TRBJ1-1; 7 bases match TRBD1. The CDR3 is made up of 14 amino acids. Trimming at V came to 6 bases and at J to 0 bases, leaving 4 bases not matched to a gene. Germline V lookup: CDR1 MDHEN, CDR2 SYDVKM. The CDR3 loop is CASRSTGLNTEAFF. The CDR3 nucleotides are TGTGCCAGCAGATCGACAGGGCTGAACACTGAAGCTTTCTTT.

Worth noting for this clone: Other DNA variants within this sample encode the same CDR3. The genes are TRBV2 and TRBJ1-2, with D possibly TRBD1 on 5 matching bases. Trimming stripped 3 bases from V and 3 bases from J, with 11 bases between. From germline, CDR1 is SNHLY and CDR2 FYNNEI. The CDR3 is made up of 14 amino acids. The CDR3 region is CASSEQGGDYGYTF. DNA of the CDR3: TGTGCCAGCAGTGAGCAGGGAGGAGACTATGGCTACACCTTC.

CDR3 sequence (DNA): TGTGCCAGCAGCTTGAAAACAGATGAAGCTTTCTTT. Translated: CASSLKTDEAFF. J is TRBJ1-1 and V is TRBV11-3; D is undetermined. V lost 3 bases to trimming and J lost 7 bases, with 9 bases between them. This CDR3 has 12 amino acids. The germline V gene encodes CDR1 SGHNT and CDR2 YENEEA. Based on the CDR3 plus reference TRBV11-3 and TRBJ1-1, the full variable domain is EAGVVQSPRYKIIEKKQPVAFWCNPISGHNTLYWYLQNLGQGPELLIRYENEEAVDDSQLPKDRFSAERLKGVDSTLKIQPAELGDSAVYLCASSLKTDEAFFGQGTRLTVV.

The V call is TRBV7-9, the J call TRBJ2-7; TRBD2 aligns across 7 bases. J was trimmed by 3 bases and V by 3 bases; bases with no gene match: 2. The CDR3 runs 13 residues. The germline gives CDR1 SEHNR, CDR2 FQNEAQ (reference sequence). The CDR3, as DNA: TGTGCCAGCAGCTTGGGGGGGGACTACGAGCAGTACTTC. Its protein is CASSLGGDYEQYF.

This rearrangement joins TRBV5-1 to TRBJ2-7, with 7 bases fitting TRBD2. Per the germline V gene, CDR1 is SGHRS and CDR2 is YFSETQ. V was pared by 0 bases and J by 3 bases, with 3 bases of the junction left unmatched. The CDR3 extends over 14 amino acids. The CDR3 bases are TGCGCCAGCAGCTTGGCCAGCGGGATCTACGAGCAGTACTTC. It is translated as CASSLASGIYEQYF.

The chain employs TRBV5-1 and TRBJ2-4; the match to TRBD1 covers 8 bases. V lost 4 bases and J lost 6; bases outside the gene matches: 3. The CDR3 sequence is 13 residues long. CDR1 and CDR2 from the germline V gene are SGHRS and YFSETQ. CDR3 in amino acids: CASSPGQGNIQYF. The CDR3 bases are TGCGCCAGCAGCCCCGGACAGGGAAACATTCAGTACTTC. The whole variable domain, remainder taken from reference TRBV5-1 and TRBJ2-4, is KAGVTQTPRYLIKTRGQQVTLSCSPISGHRSVSWYQQTPGQGLQFLFEYFSETQRNKGNFPGRFSGRQFSNSRSEMNVSTLELGDSALYLCASSPGQGNIQYFGAGTRLSVL.

The V and J genes are TRBV6-5 and TRBJ2-7; TRBD2 matches 8 bases. V gave up 2 bases and J gave up 3 bases; unmatched junction bases: 6. Germline V gene lookup returns CDR1 MNHEY and CDR2 SVGAGI. The CDR3 is made up of 15 amino acids. The CDR3 region is CASSYNRLAHYEQYF. CDR3 DNA sequence: TGTGCCAGCAGTTACAACCGACTAGCGCACTACGAGCAGTACTTC.

The chain uses TRBV9 and TRBJ2-7; a weak D match, TRBD2 (5 bases). CDR1 is SGDLS, CDR2 YYNGEE, per germline. The CDR3 runs to 15 residues. The V end was cut by 0 bases, the J end by 2 bases, with 12 bases between. The DNA for the CDR3 is TGTGCCAGCAGCGTAGACAAGGAGGCCCCCTACGAGCAGTACTTC. Encoded protein: CASSVDKEAPYEQYF.

V is TRBV9 and J is TRBJ2-3; D is unresolved. V was trimmed by 2 bases and J by 2 bases, leaving 18 bases between them. CDR3 length: 17 residues. Germline CDR1 reads SGDLS; CDR2 reads YYNGEE. This CDR3 is CASSVGPMAPNTDTQYF. In nucleotides, the CDR3 is TGTGCCAGCAGCGTGGGCCCCATGGCCCCTAACACAGATACGCAGTATTTT.

This chain joins TRBV2 and TRBJ2-1, with a weak D call TRBD2 (6 bases). V was trimmed by 9 bases and J by 3 bases, leaving 12 bases between them. Looked up from germline, CDR1 is SNHLY and CDR2 is FYNNEI. This CDR3 spans 13 amino acids. CDR3 bases: TGTGCCAGGAGGAGCGGGTACTACAATGAGCAGTTCTTC. Its translation: CARRSGYYNEQFF.

V usage is TRBV7-9 and J usage is TRBJ2-1; 7 nucleotides match TRBD1. CDR1 is SEHNR and CDR2 is FQNEAQ in the germline V gene (reference sequence). V lost 5 bases, J lost 9 bases, and 4 bases stayed unmatched. This CDR3 has 12 residues. The CDR3 sequence is CASSIRGSEQFF. The CDR3 bases are TGTGCCAGCAGCATCAGGGGGTCTGAGCAGTTCTTC.

The chain combines TRBV5-1 with TRBJ2-1; 7 nucleotides agree with TRBD1. The germline gives CDR1 SGHRS, CDR2 YFSETQ. The J segment lost 0 bases and the V segment lost 6 bases, leaving 12 bases of the junction unmatched. The CDR3 is 17 residues long. The CDR3 DNA is TGCGCCAGCACGCCTAGGGGGCCAGGTAGCTCCTACAATGAGCAGTTCTTC. This gives the protein CASTPRGPGSSYNEQFF.

The rearrangement uses TRBV6-1 and TRBJ2-7; tentative D call: TRBD2 (6 bases). The CDR3 extends over 13 amino acids. Germline CDR1 reads MNHNS; CDR2 reads SASEGT. The V and J ends lost 8 bases and 6 bases respectively, with 17 bases between them. CDR3 DNA sequence: TGTGCCAGCGGTGGAGGGTCCCATAGCGAGCAGTACTTC. Protein sequence: CASGGGSHSEQYF.

CDR3 sequence reads: CASSPTSVSSYNEQFF. CDR3 DNA sequence: TGTGCCAGCAGTCCCACTAGCGTGAGCTCCTACAATGAGCAGTTCTTC. The chain joins TRBV6-4 to TRBJ2-1; 7 bases are shared with TRBD2. The CDR3 is made up of 16 amino acids. Germline CDR1 MRHNA, CDR2 SNTAGT. After removal of 5 bases from V and 0 bases from J, the junction contained 7 bases not matched to a gene.

The sample holds a few counts of this clone. This rearrangement joins TRBV28 to TRBJ2-5, with D perhaps matching TRBD1 or TRBD2 (5 bases each). Trimming stripped 8 bases from V and 5 bases from J, with 18 bases between. Per germline, CDR1 MDHEN and CDR2 SYDVKM. This CDR3 has 14 amino acids. The CDR3 nucleotides are TGTGCCAGCCTGGACAATCCGGGAAGGGAGACCCAGTACTTC. Its protein is CASLDNPGRETQYF.

The chain recombines TRBV5-4 with TRBJ2-7; perhaps TRBD1 as D (6 bases). The CDR3 has 15 amino acids. Looked up from germline, CDR1 is SGHNT and CDR2 is YYREEE (reference sequence). V was shortened by 4 bases and J by 3 bases, with 17 bases between the two germline ends. The CDR3 spells CASSPGAGPFYEQYF. CDR3 nucleotides: TGTGCCAGCAGCCCAGGGGCCGGACCCTTCTACGAGCAGTACTTC.